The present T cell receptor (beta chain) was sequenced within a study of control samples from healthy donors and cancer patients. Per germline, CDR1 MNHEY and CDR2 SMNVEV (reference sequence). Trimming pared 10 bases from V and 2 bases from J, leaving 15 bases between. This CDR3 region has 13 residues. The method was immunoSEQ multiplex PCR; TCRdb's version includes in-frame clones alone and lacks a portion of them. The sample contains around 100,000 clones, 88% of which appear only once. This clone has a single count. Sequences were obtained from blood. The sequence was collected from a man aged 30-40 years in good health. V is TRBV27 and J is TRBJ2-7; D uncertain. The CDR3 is CATMNRKTYEQYF. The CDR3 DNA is TGTGCCACCATGAACCGTAAAACCTACGAGCAGTACTTC.